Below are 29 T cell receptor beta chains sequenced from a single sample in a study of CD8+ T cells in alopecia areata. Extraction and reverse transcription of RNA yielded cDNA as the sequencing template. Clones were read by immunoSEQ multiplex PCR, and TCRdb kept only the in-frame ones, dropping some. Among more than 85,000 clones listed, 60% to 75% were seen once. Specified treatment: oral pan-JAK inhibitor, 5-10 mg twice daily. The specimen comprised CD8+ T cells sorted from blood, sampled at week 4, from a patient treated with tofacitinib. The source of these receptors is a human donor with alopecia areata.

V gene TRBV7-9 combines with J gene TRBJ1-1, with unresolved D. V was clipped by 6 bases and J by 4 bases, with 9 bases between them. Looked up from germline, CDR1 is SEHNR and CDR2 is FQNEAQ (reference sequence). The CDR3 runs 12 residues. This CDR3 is CASRDGITEAFF. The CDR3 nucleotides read TGTGCCAGCAGGGACGGGATCACTGAAGCTTTCTTT.

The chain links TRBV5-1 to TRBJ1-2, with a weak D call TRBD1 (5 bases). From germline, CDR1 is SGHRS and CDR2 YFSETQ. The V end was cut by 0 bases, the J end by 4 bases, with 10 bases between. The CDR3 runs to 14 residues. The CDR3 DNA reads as TGCGCCAGCAGCTTGGCAGGGTCAGGCTATGGCTACACCTTC. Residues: CASSLAGSGYGYTF.

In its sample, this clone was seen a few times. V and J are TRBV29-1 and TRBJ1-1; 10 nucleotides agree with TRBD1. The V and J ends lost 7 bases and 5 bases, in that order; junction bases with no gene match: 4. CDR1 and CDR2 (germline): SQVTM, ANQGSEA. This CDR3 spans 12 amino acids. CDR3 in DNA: TGCAGCGCCCGGACAGGGGGGACTGAAGCTTTCTTT. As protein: CSARTGGTEAFF.

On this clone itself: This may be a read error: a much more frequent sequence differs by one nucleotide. This chain's CDR3 is CASSLVGSPGDEQCF. Written as DNA, the CDR3 is TGTGCCAGCAGCTTAGTGGGCAGCCCTGGGGACGAGCAGTGCTTC. V is TRBV5-8 and J is TRBJ2-7; the D gene could be TRBD1 or TRBD2 (5 bases each). Looked up from germline, CDR1 is SGHTS and CDR2 is YDEGEE. The CDR3 is made up of 15 amino acids.

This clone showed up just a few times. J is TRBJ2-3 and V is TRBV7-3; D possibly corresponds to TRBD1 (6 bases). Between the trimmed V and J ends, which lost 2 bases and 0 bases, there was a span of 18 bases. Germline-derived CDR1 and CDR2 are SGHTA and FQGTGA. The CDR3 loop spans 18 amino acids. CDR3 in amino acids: CASSLAGEGAASTDTQYF. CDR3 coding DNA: TGTGCCAGCAGCTTAGCAGGGGAAGGAGCGGCTAGCACAGATACGCAGTATTTT.

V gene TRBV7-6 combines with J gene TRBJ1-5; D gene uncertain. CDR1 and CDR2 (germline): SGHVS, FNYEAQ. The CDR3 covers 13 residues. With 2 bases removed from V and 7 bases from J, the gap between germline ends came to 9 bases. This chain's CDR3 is CASSLWLGQPQHF. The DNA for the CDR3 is TGTGCCAGCAGCTTATGGTTGGGGCAGCCCCAGCATTTT.

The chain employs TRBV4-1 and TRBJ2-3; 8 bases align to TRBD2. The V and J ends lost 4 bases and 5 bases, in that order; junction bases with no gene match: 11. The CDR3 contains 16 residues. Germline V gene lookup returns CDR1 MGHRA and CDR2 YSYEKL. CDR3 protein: CASSRSGTREGDTQYF. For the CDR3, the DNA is TGCGCCAGCAGCCGAAGTGGGACTCGGGAGGGAGATACGCAGTATTTT.

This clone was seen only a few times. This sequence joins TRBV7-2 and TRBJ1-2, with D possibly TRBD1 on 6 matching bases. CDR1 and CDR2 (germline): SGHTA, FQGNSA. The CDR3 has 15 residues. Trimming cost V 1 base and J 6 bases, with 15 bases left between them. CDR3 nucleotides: TGTGCCAGCAGCTTAGTAGGGGGGTCGGGGGATGGCTACACCTTC. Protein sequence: CASSLVGGSGDGYTF.

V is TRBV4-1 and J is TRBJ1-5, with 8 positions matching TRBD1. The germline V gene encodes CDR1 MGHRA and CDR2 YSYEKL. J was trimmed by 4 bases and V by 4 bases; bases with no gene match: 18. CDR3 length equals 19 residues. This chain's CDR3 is CASSPIGTGPPTTNQPQHF. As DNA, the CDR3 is TGCGCCAGCAGCCCCATCGGGACAGGCCCCCCAACTACAAATCAGCCCCAGCATTTT.

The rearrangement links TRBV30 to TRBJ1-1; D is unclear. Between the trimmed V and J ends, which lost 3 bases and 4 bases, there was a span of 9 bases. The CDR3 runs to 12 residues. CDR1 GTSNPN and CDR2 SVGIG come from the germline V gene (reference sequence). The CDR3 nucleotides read TGTGCCTGGAGCGAAGGCAGCACTGAAGCTTTCTTT. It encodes CAWSEGSTEAFF.

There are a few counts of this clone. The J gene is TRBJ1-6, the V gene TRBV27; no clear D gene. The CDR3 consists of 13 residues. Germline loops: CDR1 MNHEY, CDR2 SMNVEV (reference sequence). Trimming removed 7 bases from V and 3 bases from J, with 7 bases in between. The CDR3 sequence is CASMGIYNSPLHF. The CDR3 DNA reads TGTGCCAGCATGGGGATCTATAATTCACCCCTCCACTTT.

The CDR3 DNA sequence: TGTGCCAGCGGAGGGGATGGTTCACCCCTCCACTTT. Translating it yields CASGGDGSPLHF. The chain combines TRBV4-2 with TRBJ1-6; a weak D match, TRBD1 (5 bases). Germline CDR1 reads LGHNA; CDR2 reads YNFKEQ. This CDR3 has 12 amino acids. V was cut by 8 bases and J by 9 bases, with 11 bases left in between.

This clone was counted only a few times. The CDR3 region is CASSAMDYPYTGELFF. As DNA, the CDR3 is TGTGCCAGCAGTGCAATGGACTATCCTTACACCGGGGAGCTGTTTTTT. The chain is built from TRBV25-1 and TRBJ2-2; possible D gene TRBD2, 6 bases. Trimming took off 4 bases at V and 3 bases at J, with 15 bases between the two ends. The germline V gene has CDR1 MGHDK and CDR2 SYGVNS. This CDR3 contains 16 residues.

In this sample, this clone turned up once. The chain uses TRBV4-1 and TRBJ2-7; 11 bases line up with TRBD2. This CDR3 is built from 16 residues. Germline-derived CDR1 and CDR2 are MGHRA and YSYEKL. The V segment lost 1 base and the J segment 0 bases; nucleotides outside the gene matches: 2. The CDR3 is CASSQGLAGGSYEQYF. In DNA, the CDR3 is TGCGCCAGCAGCCAAGGCCTAGCGGGGGGCTCCTACGAGCAGTACTTC.

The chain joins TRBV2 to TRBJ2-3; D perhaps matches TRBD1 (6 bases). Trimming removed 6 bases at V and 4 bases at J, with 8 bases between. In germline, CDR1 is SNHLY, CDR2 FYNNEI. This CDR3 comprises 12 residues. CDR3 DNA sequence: TGTGCCAGCAGGGCAGGGGCAGATACGCAGTATTTT. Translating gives CASRAGADTQYF.

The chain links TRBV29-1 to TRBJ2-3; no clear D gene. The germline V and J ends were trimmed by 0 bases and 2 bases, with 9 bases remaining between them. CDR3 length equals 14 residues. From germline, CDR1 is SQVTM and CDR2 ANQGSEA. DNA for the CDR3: TGCAGCGTTGAAGATGGGCAGAACACAGATACGCAGTATTTT. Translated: CSVEDGQNTDTQYF.

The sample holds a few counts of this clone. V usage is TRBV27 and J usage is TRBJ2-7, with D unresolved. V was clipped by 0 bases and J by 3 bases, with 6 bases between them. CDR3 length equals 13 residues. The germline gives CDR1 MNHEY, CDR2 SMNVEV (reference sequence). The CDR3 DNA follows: TGTGCCAGCAGTTTATCCGCAGACTACGAGCAGTACTTC. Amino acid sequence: CASSLSADYEQYF.

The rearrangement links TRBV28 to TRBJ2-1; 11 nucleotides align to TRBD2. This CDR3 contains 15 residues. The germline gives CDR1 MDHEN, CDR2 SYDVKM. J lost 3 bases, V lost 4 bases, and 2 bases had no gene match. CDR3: CASSSSGRRYNEQFF. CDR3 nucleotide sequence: TGTGCCAGCAGTTCTAGCGGGAGGCGCTACAATGAGCAGTTCTTC.

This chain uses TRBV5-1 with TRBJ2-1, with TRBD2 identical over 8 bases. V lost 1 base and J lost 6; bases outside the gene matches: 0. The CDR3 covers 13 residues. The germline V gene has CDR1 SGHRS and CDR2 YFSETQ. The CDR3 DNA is TGCGCCAGCAGCTTGCGGGAGGGCAATGAGCAGTTCTTC. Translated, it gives CASSLREGNEQFF.

CDR3 sequence reads: CASSQGYAEAFF. In nucleotides, the CDR3 is TGCGCCAGCAGCCAGGGGTATGCTGAAGCTTTCTTT. The J gene is TRBJ1-1, the V gene TRBV10-2; weak D call: TRBD1 (6 bases). The CDR3 runs to 12 residues. V lost 6 bases and J lost 6, with 11 bases in between. The V gene's germline CDR1 is WSHSY and CDR2 SAAADI.

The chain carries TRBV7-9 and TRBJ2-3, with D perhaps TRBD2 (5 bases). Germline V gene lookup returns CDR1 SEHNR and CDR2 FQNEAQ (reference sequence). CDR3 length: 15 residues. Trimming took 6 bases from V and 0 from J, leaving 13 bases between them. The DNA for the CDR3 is TGTGCCAGCAGTCTACCGCGGGCTAGCACAGATACGCAGTATTTT. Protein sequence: CASSLPRASTDTQYF.

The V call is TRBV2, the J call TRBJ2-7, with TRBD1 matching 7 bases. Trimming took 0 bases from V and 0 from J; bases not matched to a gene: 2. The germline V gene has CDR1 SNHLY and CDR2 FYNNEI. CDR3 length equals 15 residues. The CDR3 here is CASSEARGPSYEQYF. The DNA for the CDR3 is TGTGCCAGCAGTGAAGCAAGGGGGCCCTCCTACGAGCAGTACTTC.

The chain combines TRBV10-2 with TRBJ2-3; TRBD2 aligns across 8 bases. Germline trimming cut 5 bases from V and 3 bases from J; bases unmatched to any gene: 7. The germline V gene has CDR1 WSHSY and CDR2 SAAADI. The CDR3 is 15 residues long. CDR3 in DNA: TGCGCCAGCAGTCCAGCGGGAGAAGTAACAGATACGCAGTATTTT. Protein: CASSPAGEVTDTQYF.

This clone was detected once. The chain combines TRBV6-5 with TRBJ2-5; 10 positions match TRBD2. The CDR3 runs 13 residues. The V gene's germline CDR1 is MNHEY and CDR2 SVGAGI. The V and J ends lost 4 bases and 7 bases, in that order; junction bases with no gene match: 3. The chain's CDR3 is CASSSSGSGTQYF. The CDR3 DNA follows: TGTGCCAGCAGTTCTAGCGGGAGTGGGACCCAGTACTTC.

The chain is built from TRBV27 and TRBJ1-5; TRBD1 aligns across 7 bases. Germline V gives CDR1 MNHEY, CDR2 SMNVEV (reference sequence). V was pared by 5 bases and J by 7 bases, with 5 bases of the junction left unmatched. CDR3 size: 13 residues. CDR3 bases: TGTGCCAGCAGTGGACAGGAGGGACAGCCCCAGCATTTT. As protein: CASSGQEGQPQHF.

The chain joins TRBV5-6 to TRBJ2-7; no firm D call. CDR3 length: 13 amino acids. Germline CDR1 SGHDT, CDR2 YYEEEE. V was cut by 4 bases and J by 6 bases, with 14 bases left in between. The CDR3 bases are TGTGCCAGCAGCACCGGACCGGACCCCGAGCAGTACTTC. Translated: CASSTGPDPEQYF.

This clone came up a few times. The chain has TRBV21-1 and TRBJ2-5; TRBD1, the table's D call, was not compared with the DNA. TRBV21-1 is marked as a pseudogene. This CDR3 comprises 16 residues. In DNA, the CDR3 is TGTGCCAGCAGCAGCATGAGAGGGGGCTCGGAGGAGACCCAGTACTTC. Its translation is CASSSMRGGSEETQYF.

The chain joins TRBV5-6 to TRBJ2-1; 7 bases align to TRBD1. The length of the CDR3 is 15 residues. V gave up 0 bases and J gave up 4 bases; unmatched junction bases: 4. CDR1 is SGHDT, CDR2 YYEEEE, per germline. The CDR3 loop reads CASSLDRGFYNEQFF. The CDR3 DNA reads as TGTGCCAGCAGCTTGGACAGGGGATTTTACAATGAGCAGTTCTTC. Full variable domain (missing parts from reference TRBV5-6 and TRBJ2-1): DAGVTQSPTHLIKTRGQQVTLRCSPKSGHDTVSWYQQALGQGPQFIFQYYEEEERQRGNFPDRFSGHQFPNYSSELNVNALLLGDSALYLCASSLDRGFYNEQFFGPGTRLTVL.

The CDR3 reads CATSTIAGGSETQYF. CDR3 in DNA: TGTGCCACCAGTACTATAGCGGGAGGTAGTGAGACCCAGTACTTC. The V gene is TRBV15, the J gene TRBJ2-5, with 10 bases that match TRBD2. After removal of 6 bases from V and 5 bases from J, the junction contained 9 bases not matched to a gene. CDR3 length equals 15 residues. Germline CDR1 and CDR2: LNHNV and YYDKDF (reference sequence).